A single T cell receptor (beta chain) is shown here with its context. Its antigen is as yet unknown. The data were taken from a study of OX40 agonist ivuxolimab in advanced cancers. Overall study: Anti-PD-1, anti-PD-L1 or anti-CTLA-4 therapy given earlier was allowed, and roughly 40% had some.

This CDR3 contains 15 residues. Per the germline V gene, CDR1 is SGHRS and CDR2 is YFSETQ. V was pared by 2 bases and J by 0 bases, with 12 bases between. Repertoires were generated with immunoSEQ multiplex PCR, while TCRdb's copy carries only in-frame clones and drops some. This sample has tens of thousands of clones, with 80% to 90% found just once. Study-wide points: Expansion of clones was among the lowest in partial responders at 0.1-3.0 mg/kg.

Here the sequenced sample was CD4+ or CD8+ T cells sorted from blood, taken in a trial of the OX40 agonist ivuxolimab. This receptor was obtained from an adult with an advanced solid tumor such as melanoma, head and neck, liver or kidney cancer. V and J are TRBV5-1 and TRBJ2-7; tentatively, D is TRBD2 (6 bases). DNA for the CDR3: TGCGCCAGCAGCTTTCTACAGACTAGCTCCTACGAGCAGTACTTC. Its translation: CASSFLQTSSYEQYF.